This paragraph reports one TCR beta chain. As yet, its antigen is unknown. This sample is part of a study of identifying expanded T cells in peripheral blood. Findings and caveats of the study: Roughly 2-week clone count variance significantly increased as total template count grew. Over two and four weeks, about 15 and 19 clones changed, versus around 1.2 between replicates.

TCRdb's copy holds only in-frame clones and misses some; the assay was immunoSEQ multiplex PCR. The table includes around 66,000 clones, more than 75% detected once. The CDR3 is made up of 13 amino acids. Per germline, CDR1 SGHRS and CDR2 YFSETQ. Trimming left V 8 bases short and J 6 bases short, with 16 bases between. Healthy donors had no documented immune events, such as infections, while sampled. The chain links TRBV5-1 to TRBJ2-3; possibly TRBD2 for D (6 bases). The sample comprised blood. This sequence originates from a person aged 18-69 years in good health. Here the CDR3 reads CASKAGMGDTQYF. CDR3 sequence (DNA): TGCGCCAGTAAAGCGGGTATGGGGGATACGCAGTATTTT. The variable domain in full, with the rest retrieved from reference TRBV5-1 and TRBJ2-3, is KAGVTQTPRYLIKTRGQQVTLSCSPISGHRSVSWYQQTPGQGLQFLFEYFSETQRNKGNFPGRFSGRQFSNSRSEMNVSTLELGDSALYLCASKAGMGDTQYFGPGTRLTVL.